These T cell receptor beta chains were read from a single sample in a study of metastatic and nonmetastatic thyroid tumors. Via MiXCR, TCRdb re-called the PCR reads. The sample has 7,500 to 10,000 clones, about a third seen once. Source material: tumor tissue. Receptors originate from a female donor with papillary thyroid cancer or a benign thyroid nodule (not recorded which). Some clones in this sample may be carry-over from other donors' samples. The CDR3 runs from the conserved cysteine through the conserved F or W. Each record gives: clone size, D gene, J gene, V gene, CDR3 protein, CDR3 DNA. D genes are given only for firm matches. Expanded clones are given a class, and other clones once, few, many or no size at all.

>many|.|TRBJ2-2|TRBV27
CASSLMDNTGELFF
TGTGCCAGCAGTTTAATGGATAACACCGGGGAGCTGTTTTTT
>.|.|TRBJ2-7|TRBV20-1
CSATPLRLSYEQYF
TGCAGTGCCACGCCCTTGCGTCTCTCCTACGAGCAGTACTTC
>.|TRBD1|TRBJ1-1|TRBV5-1
CASRTGGFGTEAFF
TGCGCCAGCCGGACAGGGGGGTTTGGCACTGAAGCTTTCTTT
>.|TRBD1|TRBJ2-3|TRBV11-2
CASSLEGTGFSGTDTQYF
TGTGCCAGCAGCTTAGAAGGGACAGGGTTTTCGGGCACAGATACGCAGTATTTT
>medium-sized|.|TRBJ2-3|TRBV2
CASSETRGGDTQYF
TGTGCCAGCAGCGAGACGAGGGGTGGGGATACGCAGTATTTT
>medium-sized|.|TRBJ1-5|TRBV27
CASMREQGWNQPQHF
TGTGCCAGCATGCGGGAACAGGGTTGGAATCAGCCCCAGCATTTT
>.|TRBD1|TRBJ2-7|TRBV5-1
CASSVGTAGYEQYF
TGCGCCAGCAGCGTCGGGACAGCAGGCTACGAGCAGTACTTC
>many|TRBD2|TRBJ2-3|TRBV5-4
CASSLIAGLSTDTQYF
TGTGCCAGCAGCTTGATAGCGGGGTTGAGCACAGATACGCAGTATTTT
>.|.|TRBJ2-1|TRBV15
CATSRVRGRSYEQFF
TGTGCCACCAGCAGAGTACGTGGCCGGTCGTATGAGCAGTTCTTC
>few|.|TRBJ1-2|TRBV30
CAWAPSGRYYGYTF
TGTGCCTGGGCCCCATCCGGACGGTACTATGGCTACACCTTC
>.|.|TRBJ2-3|TRBV15
CATSRAGAGGSDTQYF
TGTGCCACCAGCAGAGCCGGGGCGGGTGGTTCGGATACGCAGTATTTT
>few|.|TRBJ2-1|TRBV2
CASNEAAEQFF
TGTGCCAGCAACGAAGCGGCGGAGCAGTTCTTC
>few|TRBD2|TRBJ2-7|TRBV29-1
CSVGTSGSYEQYF
TGCAGCGTGGGGACTAGCGGTTCCTACGAGCAGTACTTC
>.|.|TRBJ1-1|TRBV7-2
CASSLGGATEAFF
TGTGCCAGCAGCTTAGGGGGAGCGACTGAAGCTTTCTTT
>few|.|TRBJ1-1|TRBV6-1
CASSEITSLNTEAFF
TGTGCCAGCAGTGAGATAACTTCCCTGAACACTGAAGCTTTCTTT
>few|.|TRBJ1-5|TRBV6-1
CASSDYPRTVRSQPQHF
TGTGCCAGCAGTGACTACCCCCGGACAGTGAGAAGTCAGCCCCAGCATTTT
>.|.|TRBJ1-3|TRBV12-3/TRBV12-4
CASSPNRKVILSGNTIYF
TGTGCCAGCAGCCCAAACCGGAAAGTCATACTCTCTGGAAACACCATATACTTT
>.|.|TRBJ1-6|TRBV7-3
CASSLQGSSNSPLHF
TGTGCCAGCAGCTTACAGGGGTCTAGTAATTCACCCCTCCACTTT
>few|.|TRBJ2-1|TRBV27
CASKRLGSYNEQFF
TGTGCCAGCAAAAGACTAGGTTCCTACAATGAGCAGTTCTTC
>.|.|TRBJ2-7|TRBV7-9
CASTAGDSYEQYF
TGTGCCAGCACCGCAGGGGATTCCTACGAGCAGTACTTC
>once|.|TRBJ1-2|TRBV11-2
CASSLAQGSGYTF
TGTGCCAGCAGCTTAGCTCAGGGGTCTGGCTACACCTTC
>.|.|TRBJ1-1|TRBV10-1
CASSDAAGWTEAFF
TGCGCCAGCAGTGACGCCGCAGGTTGGACTGAAGCTTTCTTT
>.|.|TRBJ2-7|TRBV20-1
CSARDLEGGVYEQYF
TGCAGTGCTAGAGATCTAGAGGGCGGGGTTTACGAGCAGTACTTC
>large|.|TRBJ2-7|TRBV6-1
CASSPLEGWAPYEQYF
TGTGCCAGCAGTCCCCTTGAGGGTTGGGCCCCCTACGAGCAGTACTTC
>few|TRBD2|TRBJ2-2|TRBV28
CASSQTSARGELFF
TGTGCCAGCAGCCAGACTAGCGCTCGCGGGGAGCTGTTTTTT
>.|TRBD2|TRBJ2-7|TRBV30
CAWKGLAQGGGYEQYF
TGTGCCTGGAAGGGACTAGCGCAAGGAGGAGGCTACGAGCAGTACTTC
>many|.|TRBJ2-5|TRBV12-3/TRBV12-4
CASSQRREGETQYF
TGTGCCAGCAGTCAAAGGAGAGAGGGAGAGACCCAGTACTTC
>.|.|TRBJ1-1|TRBV6-1
CASSLRVDVSEAFF
TGTGCCAGCAGCCTAAGGGTGGACGTCTCTGAAGCTTTCTTT
>medium-sized|.|TRBJ1-3|TRBV5-1
CASSLGTSSGNTIYF
TGCGCCAGCAGCCTCGGGACTAGCTCTGGAAACACCATATATTTT
>few|TRBD1|TRBJ1-6|TRBV28
CASSLLGERTGSRGSPLHF
TGTGCCAGCAGTTTATTAGGGGAAAGGACAGGGTCCAGGGGTTCACCCCTCCACTTT
>once|TRBD1|TRBJ2-7|TRBV20-1
CSAGGTGSYEQYF
TGCAGTGCTGGGGGGACAGGGTCCTACGAGCAGTACTTC
>many|.|TRBJ1-4|TRBV30
CAWSQWTDAEKLFF
TGTGCCTGGAGTCAATGGACAGATGCTGAAAAACTGTTTTTT
>.|.|TRBJ1-1|TRBV30
CAWTLTGTIGEAFF
TGTGCCTGGACGCTAACCGGGACAATCGGTGAAGCTTTCTTT
>.|TRBD2|TRBJ2-3|TRBV4-2
CSSSQEASGGDTQYF
TGTTCCAGCAGCCAAGAGGCTAGCGGGGGAGATACTCAGTATTTT
>few|.|TRBJ1-6|TRBV27
CGKGGRNSPLHF
TGTGGAAAGGGGGGCCGTAATTCACCCCTCCACTTT
>.|TRBD1|TRBJ1-6|TRBV20-1
CSAPGVQGAIPKNSPLHF
TGCAGTGCCCCGGGGGTACAGGGGGCCATCCCTAAGAATTCACCCCTCCACTTT
>few|.|TRBJ1-5|TRBV9
CASSGSNQPQHF
TGTGCCAGCAGCGGGAGCAATCAGCCCCAGCATTTT
>few|TRBD1|TRBJ2-1|TRBV7-9
CASSFDRGGQFF
TGTGCCAGCAGCTTCGACAGGGGCGGACAGTTCTTC
>.|.|TRBJ1-2|TRBV5-6
CASSLAGVLNYGYTF
TGTGCCAGCAGCTTGGCAGGGGTATTGAACTATGGCTACACCTTC
>few|.|TRBJ1-2|TRBV5-1
CASSSQDYYGYTF
TGCGCCAGCAGCTCCCAGGATTACTATGGCTACACCTTC
>medium-sized|.|TRBJ1-3|TRBV5-1
CASSLDTTHSGNTIYF
TGCGCCAGCAGCCTAGACACTACCCACTCTGGAAACACCATATATTTT
>.|.|TRBJ2-3|TRBV20-1
CSASKVGAMTDTQYF
TGCAGTGCTAGTAAGGTTGGAGCGATGACAGATACGCAGTATTTT
>few|TRBD1|TRBJ1-2|TRBV14
CASSQDRVGYTF
TGTGCCAGCAGCCAGGACAGGGTTGGCTACACCTTC
>.|.|TRBJ2-1|TRBV24-1
CATSDSPLASAYNEQFF
TGTGCCACCAGTGATTCTCCGCTAGCGTCCGCCTACAATGAGCAGTTCTTC
>.|.|TRBJ2-3|TRBV7-1
CASSSIRVRGPAYTDTQYF
TGTGCCAGCAGCTCCATAAGAGTGCGGGGGCCCGCCTACACAGATACGCAGTATTTT
>medium-sized|.|TRBJ1-5|TRBV20-1
CSARDPGSSSNQPQHF
TGCAGTGCTAGAGATCCTGGGAGCTCGAGCAATCAGCCCCAGCATTTT
>.|.|TRBJ2-7|TRBV4-1
CASSQAQVNYEQYF
TGCGCCAGCAGCCAAGCCCAGGTGAACTACGAGCAGTACTTC
>medium-sized|.|TRBJ1-1|TRBV11-2
CASSLFGGAEAFF
TGTGCCAGCAGCTTGTTTGGGGGGGCTGAAGCTTTCTTT
>few|TRBD1|TRBJ2-7|TRBV28
CASETGTASYEQYF
TGTGCCAGCGAAACCGGGACAGCGTCCTACGAGCAGTACTTC
>.|TRBD1|TRBJ1-5|TRBV19
CASSPIPGQGDQPQHF
TGTGCCAGTAGCCCCATTCCGGGACAGGGCGATCAGCCCCAGCATTTT
>.|.|TRBJ1-1|TRBV6-1
CASSAGHTEGVNTEAFF
TGTGCCAGCAGTGCGGGACATACGGAGGGTGTGAACACTGAAGCTTTCTTT
>few|.|TRBJ1-6|TRBV6-1
CASRAAGINSPLHF
TGTGCCAGCAGAGCGGCAGGCATTAATTCACCCCTCCACTTT
>.|TRBD1|TRBJ2-7|TRBV18
CASSPQGDYEQYF
TGTGCCAGCTCACCCCAGGGGGACTACGAGCAGTACTTC
>few|.|TRBJ2-5|TRBV6-1
CASRPEGGQKWETQYF
TGTGCCAGCAGACCGGAGGGGGGTCAGAAATGGGAGACCCAGTACTTC
>.|.|TRBJ2-7|TRBV20-1
CSATIFYEQYF
TGCAGTGCTACAATTTTTTACGAGCAGTACTTC
>few|.|TRBJ1-2|TRBV6-5
CASSWGGNYGYTF
TGTGCCAGCAGTTGGGGTGGGAACTATGGCTACACCTTC
>few|.|TRBJ2-6|TRBV5-1
CASSLSLSGANVLTF
TGCGCCAGCAGCTTGTCCCTCTCTGGGGCCAACGTCCTGACTTTC
>.|TRBD2|TRBJ2-2|TRBV7-3
CASSLTSDGTGELFF
TGTGCCAGCAGCTTGACTAGCGATGGCACCGGGGAGCTGTTTTTT
>once|.|TRBJ2-1|TRBV11-2
CASSFQDNEQFF
TGTGCCAGCAGCTTTCAGGACAATGAGCAGTTCTTC